Listed below are T cell receptor beta chains from one sample, sequenced in a study of cytomegalovirus exposure and HLA in healthy donors. TCRdb keeps only in-frame clones here, not all; method: immunoSEQ multiplex PCR. The data show about 140,000 clones, approximately 80% seen once. The sample taken for sequencing was PBMCs. The origin of the receptors is a man aged 18 to 35 in good health and CMV-seronegative. CDR3s leave out the opening cysteine and the closing phenylalanine or tryptophan. D genes are given only for firm matches. Not every row has a clone size; where given, it reads once, few, many or a size class.

clone_size: -
v_call: TRBV12-5
d_call: -
j_call: TRBJ1-1
cdr3_aa: ASGAAGPNTEAF

clone_size: -
v_call: TRBV5-6
d_call: -
j_call: TRBJ2-5
cdr3_aa: ASSRKGEGETQY

clone_size: -
v_call: TRBV2
d_call: TRBD1
j_call: TRBJ2-6
cdr3_aa: ASSGRRGIPLSSGANVLT

clone_size: -
v_call: TRBV30
d_call: -
j_call: TRBJ2-7
cdr3_aa: AWSAPGLNYKQY

clone_size: -
v_call: TRBV5-6
d_call: TRBD2
j_call: TRBJ2-5
cdr3_aa: ASSLESGTSVGETQY

clone_size: -
v_call: TRBV10-1
d_call: -
j_call: TRBJ2-3
cdr3_aa: ASSESPTASTDTQY

clone_size: -
v_call: TRBV27
d_call: -
j_call: TRBJ1-2
cdr3_aa: ASSSLNYGYT

clone_size: -
v_call: TRBV2
d_call: TRBD2
j_call: TRBJ2-1
cdr3_aa: ASRGLDNEQF

clone_size: -
v_call: TRBV6-5
d_call: -
j_call: TRBJ2-1
cdr3_aa: ASSYLATGYNEQF

clone_size: -
v_call: TRBV5-4
d_call: TRBD2
j_call: TRBJ2-7
cdr3_aa: ASSPGLAGESYEQY

clone_size: -
v_call: TRBV28
d_call: -
j_call: TRBJ2-7
cdr3_aa: ASSHPIGSETPNEQY

clone_size: -
v_call: TRBV2
d_call: -
j_call: TRBJ1-4
cdr3_aa: ASTVTRGLF

clone_size: -
v_call: TRBV5-6
d_call: -
j_call: TRBJ1-2
cdr3_aa: ASSLLRGGGYT

clone_size: once
v_call: TRBV6-5
d_call: TRBD2
j_call: TRBJ2-5
cdr3_aa: ASSTSGGAPETQY

clone_size: few
v_call: TRBV27
d_call: -
j_call: TRBJ2-6
cdr3_aa: ASSFSSGANVLT

clone_size: -
v_call: TRBV6-5
d_call: -
j_call: TRBJ2-1
cdr3_aa: ASSYEQGTNEQF

clone_size: -
v_call: TRBV5-4
d_call: -
j_call: TRBJ2-6
cdr3_aa: ASSPGDFSGANVLT

clone_size: -
v_call: TRBV9
d_call: TRBD1
j_call: TRBJ2-7
cdr3_aa: ASSGSGQGPYEQY

clone_size: -
v_call: TRBV25-1
d_call: -
j_call: TRBJ1-5
cdr3_aa: ASSELPTDQPQH

clone_size: -
v_call: TRBV27
d_call: TRBD2
j_call: TRBJ2-1
cdr3_aa: ASSSLLAVDYNEQF

clone_size: -
v_call: TRBV2
d_call: -
j_call: TRBJ1-2
cdr3_aa: ASSAAGVSGNYGYT

clone_size: -
v_call: TRBV10-2
d_call: -
j_call: TRBJ1-2
cdr3_aa: ASSAGNYGYT

clone_size: -
v_call: TRBV28
d_call: -
j_call: TRBJ1-2
cdr3_aa: ASRLVEGYGYT

clone_size: few
v_call: TRBV4-1
d_call: TRBD1
j_call: TRBJ1-5
cdr3_aa: ASSRQGANQPQH

clone_size: -
v_call: TRBV19
d_call: -
j_call: TRBJ1-4
cdr3_aa: ASSGRTDHEKLF

clone_size: -
v_call: TRBV30
d_call: -
j_call: TRBJ1-6
cdr3_aa: AWSVLLWAGIFSPLH

clone_size: few
v_call: TRBV6-5
d_call: TRBD1
j_call: TRBJ1-4
cdr3_aa: ASSLRTGDNEKLF

clone_size: -
v_call: TRBV28
d_call: -
j_call: TRBJ2-7
cdr3_aa: ASTPWGRGEDEQY

clone_size: -
v_call: TRBV28
d_call: TRBD1
j_call: TRBJ1-2
cdr3_aa: ASKDRARRGYT

clone_size: -
v_call: TRBV5-6
d_call: -
j_call: TRBJ2-3
cdr3_aa: ASSLQGDELDTQY

clone_size: -
v_call: TRBV12-5
d_call: -
j_call: TRBJ1-4
cdr3_aa: ASGTDKNEKLF

clone_size: -
v_call: TRBV6-5
d_call: TRBD1
j_call: TRBJ2-7
cdr3_aa: ASSQDRGLYEQY

clone_size: -
v_call: TRBV27
d_call: -
j_call: TRBJ2-6
cdr3_aa: ASSSVGGAGANVLT

clone_size: -
v_call: TRBV6-1
d_call: -
j_call: TRBJ1-2
cdr3_aa: ASSEKFGTVYGYT

clone_size: once
v_call: TRBV28
d_call: -
j_call: -
cdr3_aa: ASSTSGLASYEQY

clone_size: few
v_call: TRBV7-9
d_call: TRBD1
j_call: TRBJ2-7
cdr3_aa: ASSLGQGKNYEQY

clone_size: -
v_call: TRBV7-6
d_call: -
j_call: TRBJ1-1
cdr3_aa: ASSLVPENTEAF

clone_size: -
v_call: TRBV4-2
d_call: TRBD2
j_call: TRBJ2-3
cdr3_aa: ASSQAPGLALGGTDTQY

clone_size: -
v_call: TRBV10-3
d_call: TRBD1
j_call: TRBJ1-2
cdr3_aa: AISTGLGYGYT

clone_size: -
v_call: TRBV9
d_call: -
j_call: TRBJ2-7
cdr3_aa: ASSVEGREGYEQY

clone_size: -
v_call: TRBV7-9
d_call: -
j_call: TRBJ1-5
cdr3_aa: ASSSSGRAQH

clone_size: few
v_call: TRBV5-1
d_call: -
j_call: TRBJ1-4
cdr3_aa: ASSTDSTGEKLF

clone_size: -
v_call: TRBV28
d_call: -
j_call: TRBJ2-1
cdr3_aa: ASAPPGSLFNEQF

clone_size: -
v_call: TRBV5-8
d_call: -
j_call: TRBJ1-1
cdr3_aa: ASSLQGAAF

clone_size: once
v_call: TRBV18
d_call: TRBD1
j_call: TRBJ2-3
cdr3_aa: ASSLGPGQGTDTQY

clone_size: -
v_call: TRBV27
d_call: -
j_call: TRBJ1-3
cdr3_aa: ASSLYSHSGNSIY

clone_size: -
v_call: TRBV10-1
d_call: TRBD2
j_call: TRBJ2-1
cdr3_aa: ASSEGGAGDSNEQF

clone_size: once
v_call: TRBV4-2
d_call: -
j_call: TRBJ2-2
cdr3_aa: ASSQGSANTGELF